The 32 T cell receptor beta chains in this list originate from one sample, sequenced in a study of technical replicates of blood from several donors (dated by TCRdb to 2016 to 2017). Library preparation employed the immunoSEQ multiplex PCR assay. In its TCRdb copy, this immuneACCESS table keeps in-frame sequences only and misses some clones. Where compared with another copy, unresolved V genes explain less than half of these, and the others have no known cause. This sample holds just over 80,000 clones; roughly 94% were observed only once. The leading ten clones occupy about 0.39% of the sample. What was sequenced was T cells isolated from PBMCs. The receptors stem from a human donor in good health.

This chain uses TRBV30 with TRBJ2-7; TRBD1 matches 9 bases. This CDR3 has 14 amino acids. Germline V lookup: CDR1 GTSNPN, CDR2 SVGIG (reference sequence). V lost 5 bases and J lost 3; bases outside the gene matches: 8. The CDR3 reads CAWSTDRGYYEQYF. The CDR3, as DNA: TGTGCCTGGTCCACGGACAGGGGATACTACGAGCAGTACTTC. Together with reference TRBV30 and TRBJ2-7, the CDR3 gives the full variable domain: SQTIHQWPATLVQPVGSPLSLECTVEGTSNPNLYWYRQAAGRGLQLLFYSVGIGQISSEVPQNLSASRPQDRQFILSSKKLLLSDSGFYLCAWSTDRGYYEQYFGPGTRLTVT.

This rearrangement joins TRBV27 to TRBJ1-1; no firm D call. Germline CDR1 and CDR2: MNHEY and SMNVEV (reference sequence). This CDR3 spans 13 amino acids. Trimming cost V 0 bases and J 3 bases, with 5 bases left between them. The CDR3 reads CASSLSYYTEAFF. CDR3 sequence (DNA): TGTGCCAGCAGTTTATCCTACTACACTGAAGCTTTCTTT.

V gene TRBV14 combines with J gene TRBJ1-3; tentatively, D is TRBD1 (6 bases). Germline V gene sequence: CDR1 SGHDN, CDR2 FVKESK. V shed 4 bases and J shed 6 bases, with 13 bases lying between them. The CDR3 is made up of 14 amino acids. The CDR3 region is CASSLDRRVNTIYF. For the CDR3, the DNA is TGTGCCAGCAGCCTAGACAGGCGGGTAAACACCATATATTTT. Full variable domain (remainder filled in from reference TRBV14 and TRBJ1-3): EAGVTQFPSHSVIEKGQTVTLRCDPISGHDNLYWYRRVMGKEIKFLLHFVKESKQDESGMPNNRFLAERTGGTYSTLKVQPAELEDSGVYFCASSLDRRVNTIYFGEGSWLTVV.

The rearrangement joins TRBV5-4 to TRBJ2-2, with D maybe TRBD2 (5 bases). Trimming cost V 1 base and J 2 bases, with 9 bases left between them. CDR1 is SGHNT, CDR2 YYREEE, per germline (reference sequence). This CDR3 has 15 amino acids. The CDR3: CASSLWTYNTGELFF. For the CDR3, the DNA is TGTGCCAGCAGCTTGTGGACTTATAACACCGGGGAGCTGTTTTTT.

This clone was found once. The chain recombines TRBV27 with TRBJ2-5; 14 bases map to TRBD2. This CDR3 has 16 amino acids. Unmatched junction bases numbered 6, after V lost 4 bases and J lost 5 bases. In germline, CDR1 is MNHEY, CDR2 SMNVEV (reference sequence). CDR3 DNA: TGTGCCAGCAGTTCAACGACTAGCGGGAGGGCGGAGACCCAGTACTTC. It encodes CASSSTTSGRAETQYF.

This chain joins TRBV19 and TRBJ2-7; 7 nucleotides agree with TRBD1. The CDR3 is 13 residues long. V shed 5 bases, J shed 2 bases, and the junction held 3 bases outside the gene matches. In germline, CDR1 is LNHDA, CDR2 SQIVND (reference sequence). The CDR3 sequence: CASSLQGAYEQYF. CDR3 DNA sequence: TGTGCCAGTAGTCTTCAGGGGGCCTACGAGCAGTACTTC.

The rearrangement uses TRBV5-5 and TRBJ2-7; D uncertain. The length of the CDR3 is 11 residues. Trimming took off 3 bases at V and 2 bases at J, with 3 bases between the two ends. Looked up from germline, CDR1 is SGHKS and CDR2 is YYEKEE (reference sequence). The CDR3 reads CASSSAYEQYF. CDR3 nucleotide sequence: TGTGCCAGCAGCTCCGCCTACGAGCAGTACTTC.

The chain uses TRBV7-2 and TRBJ2-3; D unresolved. V dropped 7 bases and J dropped 2 bases, with 16 bases sitting between them. Germline CDR1 reads SGHTA; CDR2 reads FQGNSA. The CDR3 totals 15 residues. The CDR3 spells CASKESPTLTDTQYF. In DNA form, the CDR3 reads TGTGCCAGCAAGGAGTCCCCGACCCTCACAGATACGCAGTATTTT.

CDR3 sequence (DNA): TGTGCCTGCCTCGGACAGGGGTTCCCGTCTCAGCGGCCCAGGGGCGGCTACGAGCAGTACTTC. Amino acid sequence: CACLGQGFPSQRPRGGYEQYF. The chain employs TRBV30 and TRBJ2-7; TRBD1 matches 9 bases. Losses at the gene ends were 6 bases for V and 3 bases for J; bases not matched to a gene: 30. Per germline, CDR1 GTSNPN and CDR2 SVGIG (reference sequence). The CDR3 is 21 residues long.

The rearrangement uses TRBV5-4 and TRBJ1-2; TRBD1 matches 12 bases. The trim removed 4 bases at V and 4 bases at J, leaving 5 bases unmatched. The CDR3 consists of 15 residues. Germline values: CDR1 SGHNT, CDR2 YYREEE (reference sequence). The CDR3 spells CASSEGTGGAYGYTF. The CDR3 nucleotides read TGTGCCAGCAGCGAGGGGACAGGGGGCGCCTATGGCTACACCTTC.

The chain combines TRBV28 with TRBJ2-2; possible D gene TRBD2, 5 bases. The CDR3 has 14 amino acids. V was cut by 10 bases and J by 0 bases, with 12 bases left in between. The germline V gene encodes CDR1 MDHEN and CDR2 SYDVKM. CDR3 sequence reads: CATQSSTNTGELFF. The CDR3 DNA is TGTGCCACCCAATCTAGCACGAACACCGGGGAGCTGTTTTTT.

The rearrangement joins TRBV6-1 to TRBJ1-2, with D perhaps matching TRBD1 (5 bases). V lost 2 bases and J 3 bases, leaving 16 bases between the germline ends. The CDR3 contains 16 residues. In germline, CDR1 is MNHNS, CDR2 SASEGT. The CDR3 sequence is CASSEFWGGKDYGYTF. The CDR3 nucleotides read TGTGCCAGCAGTGAATTTTGGGGGGGGAAGGACTATGGCTACACCTTC.

The genes are TRBV5-1 and TRBJ2-7, with 13 bases matching TRBD2. The CDR3 is 14 residues long. Trimming cost V 5 bases and J 7 bases; bases outside gene matches: 6. Per germline, CDR1 SGHRS and CDR2 YFSETQ. The CDR3 region is CASRLAGGPGEQYF. Here the CDR3 DNA reads TGCGCCAGCAGACTAGCGGGAGGGCCAGGAGAGCAGTACTTC.

This chain connects TRBV4-1 to TRBJ2-7; TRBD2 aligns across 7 bases. The germline gives CDR1 MGHRA, CDR2 YSYEKL. Germline trimming cut 3 bases from V and 2 bases from J; bases unmatched to any gene: 4. The CDR3 extends over 14 amino acids. CDR3 in amino acids: CASSQGRGTYEQYF. The DNA for the CDR3 is TGCGCCAGCAGCCAGGGGCGGGGGACCTACGAGCAGTACTTC.

The chain joins TRBV19 to TRBJ1-4; tentative D call: TRBD1 (6 bases). The germline V gene has CDR1 LNHDA and CDR2 SQIVND (reference sequence). This CDR3 is 13 amino acids long. V was clipped by 11 bases and J by 7 bases, with 17 bases between them. The CDR3 loop reads CASRGGLREKLFF. The CDR3 DNA follows: TGTGCCTCCCGGGGGGGGCTACGTGAAAAACTGTTTTTT.

The chain has TRBV19 and TRBJ1-1, with 8 bases aligning to TRBD1. From germline, CDR1 is LNHDA and CDR2 SQIVND (reference sequence). CDR3 size: 15 residues. The ends lost 6 bases at V and 1 base at J; junction bases unmatched: 7. The CDR3, as DNA: TGTGCCAGTAGAGACCCGGGACAGGAGAACACTGAAGCTTTCTTT. Its translation: CASRDPGQENTEAFF.

The chain employs TRBV28 and TRBJ2-7, with a weak D call TRBD1 (5 bases). CDR1 and CDR2 (germline): MDHEN, SYDVKM. The CDR3 is 14 amino acids. With 6 bases removed from V and 3 bases from J, the gap between germline ends came to 15 bases. The CDR3 loop is CASSAGWTFYEQYF. For the CDR3, the DNA is TGTGCCAGCAGCGCCGGTTGGACATTCTACGAGCAGTACTTC.

The chain recombines TRBV5-6 with TRBJ2-5; D not certain. There are 18 residues in the CDR3. The V and J ends lost 2 bases and 1 base respectively, with 21 bases between them. The germline gives CDR1 SGHDT, CDR2 YYEEEE. The CDR3 DNA reads TGTGCCAGCAGCTTTTTGCTACCGGTTTGGGCAGGCCAAGAGACCCAGTACTTC. Translated, it gives CASSFLLPVWAGQETQYF.

The chain joins TRBV19 to TRBJ2-6, with D unresolved. Germline CDR1 and CDR2: LNHDA and SQIVND (reference sequence). Trimming removed 11 bases at V and 0 bases at J, with 11 bases between. The CDR3 is made up of 14 amino acids. CDR3 bases: TGTGCCCGAATGACATCCTCTGGGGCCAACGTCCTGACTTTC. Protein: CARMTSSGANVLTF.

This rearrangement joins TRBV4-2 to TRBJ2-7; the match to TRBD2 covers 10 bases. Trimming at V came to 5 bases and at J to 6 bases, leaving 7 bases not matched to a gene. This CDR3 spans 14 amino acids. The germline gives CDR1 LGHNA, CDR2 YNFKEQ. The chain's CDR3 is CASSSLAGSSEQYF. The CDR3 coding sequence is TGTGCCAGCAGCTCACTAGCGGGATCTTCCGAGCAGTACTTC.

This sequence joins TRBV27 and TRBJ2-7; 7 bases match TRBD1. V trimming: 6 bases; J trimming: 0 bases; junction bases outside the gene matches: 11. The CDR3 spans 16 residues. The germline CDR1 and CDR2 sequences are MNHEY and SMNVEV (reference sequence). As DNA, the CDR3 is TGTGCCAGCAGCCCCTTTGAGACAGGGACCTCCTACGAGCAGTACTTC. Translation: CASSPFETGTSYEQYF.

In its sample, this clone was seen a few times. The gene calls are TRBV5-1 and TRBJ2-7; 8 bases line up with TRBD2. Germline CDR1 and CDR2: SGHRS and YFSETQ. This CDR3 has 16 amino acids. J was trimmed by 3 bases and V by 0 bases; bases with no gene match: 8. The CDR3 region has the DNA TGCGCCAGCAGCTTGGGGACGGGAGGGAGCCTCTACGAGCAGTACTTC. As protein: CASSLGTGGSLYEQYF.

The rearrangement joins TRBV19 to TRBJ2-7; 7 bases are shared with TRBD1. This CDR3 comprises 13 residues. From germline, CDR1 is LNHDA and CDR2 SQIVND (reference sequence). With V trimmed by 6 bases and J by 0 bases, 2 bases remained unmatched. CDR3 sequence (DNA): TGTGCCAGTAGGGACAGGCGCTCCTACGAGCAGTACTTC. Its translation is CASRDRRSYEQYF.

The V gene is TRBV6-1, the J gene TRBJ2-1, with D possibly being TRBD1 (6 bases). The CDR3 is 13 amino acids. Trimming left V 4 bases short and J 7 bases short, with 11 bases between. Germline V gene data show CDR1 as MNHNS and CDR2 as SASEGT. The CDR3 nucleotides read TGTGCCAGCAGTGCCAACAGGGAAAATGAGCAGTTCTTC. Protein: CASSANRENEQFF.

The chain has TRBV7-9 and TRBJ1-3; 9 nucleotides line up with TRBD1. The CDR3 sequence is 15 residues long. Trimming took 7 bases from V and 4 from J; bases not matched to a gene: 8. Germline loops: CDR1 SEHNR, CDR2 FQNEAQ (reference sequence). CDR3 in DNA: TGTGCCAGCACCAAAAACAGGGGGCTGGGAAACACCATATATTTT. This sequence encodes CASTKNRGLGNTIYF.

The chain uses TRBV7-9 and TRBJ2-1; 12 nucleotides agree with TRBD2. This CDR3 has 15 residues. With V trimmed by 5 bases and J by 10 bases, 9 bases remained unmatched. Germline values: CDR1 SEHNR, CDR2 FQNEAQ (reference sequence). CDR3 residues: CASSERLAGVGEQFF. DNA of the CDR3: TGTGCCAGCAGCGAACGACTAGCGGGAGTGGGGGAGCAGTTCTTC.

This rearrangement joins TRBV4-1 to TRBJ2-1; 7 bases match TRBD2. After removal of 3 bases from V and 7 bases from J, the junction contained 12 bases not matched to a gene. Germline-derived CDR1 and CDR2 are MGHRA and YSYEKL. The CDR3 consists of 16 residues. The CDR3 DNA sequence: TGCGCCAGCAGCCACCTGATCCAGCGGGAACAGAATGAGCAGTTCTTC. Protein sequence: CASSHLIQREQNEQFF.

The genes are TRBV19 and TRBJ1-1, with 8 bases matching TRBD1. The CDR3 runs 13 residues. The V segment lost 4 bases and the J segment 9 bases; nucleotides outside the gene matches: 7. CDR1 LNHDA and CDR2 SQIVND come from the germline V gene (reference sequence). CDR3 region: CASSTTGGWKAFF. DNA for the CDR3: TGTGCCAGTAGTACTACAGGGGGTTGGAAAGCTTTCTTT.

The chain combines TRBV7-3 with TRBJ2-7; D remains ambiguous. V was pared by 7 bases and J by 3 bases, with 4 bases between. Germline CDR1 SGHTA, CDR2 FQGTGA. The CDR3 sequence is 10 residues long. Written as DNA, the CDR3 is TGTGCCAGCATGTACTACGAGCAGTACTTC. Translated, it gives CASMYYEQYF. The variable domain in full, with the rest retrieved from reference TRBV7-3 and TRBJ2-7, is GAGVSQTPSNKVTEKGKYVELRCDPISGHTALYWYRQSLGQGPEFLIYFQGTGAADDSGLPNDRFFAVRPEGSVSTLKIQRTERGDSAVYLCASMYYEQYFGPGTRLTVT.

The chain joins TRBV25-1 to TRBJ1-2, with 9 bases matching TRBD1. Looked up from germline, CDR1 is MGHDK and CDR2 is SYGVNS. Unmatched junction bases numbered 8, after V lost 8 bases and J lost 7 bases. CDR3 length: 13 residues. The CDR3 protein is CASGGQGVFGYTF. The CDR3 coding sequence is TGTGCCAGCGGGGGACAGGGAGTTTTTGGCTACACCTTC.

V gene TRBV7-6 combines with J gene TRBJ1-5; unclear D gene. CDR1 is SGHVS, CDR2 FNYEAQ, per germline. This CDR3 contains 11 residues. Trimming left V 5 bases short and J 4 bases short, with 3 bases between. This CDR3 is CASSPNQPQHF. As DNA, the CDR3 is TGTGCCAGCAGCCCTAATCAGCCCCAGCATTTT.

This chain uses TRBV7-9 with TRBJ2-1, with 8 positions matching TRBD2. V dropped 4 bases and J dropped 4; count of bases not matched to a gene: 15. Looked up from germline, CDR1 is SEHNR and CDR2 is FQNEAQ (reference sequence). This CDR3 spans 18 amino acids. The CDR3 sequence: CASSSHRPPGLGYNEQFF. In DNA form, the CDR3 reads TGTGCCAGCAGCTCACACAGACCTCCGGGACTAGGGTACAATGAGCAGTTCTTC.